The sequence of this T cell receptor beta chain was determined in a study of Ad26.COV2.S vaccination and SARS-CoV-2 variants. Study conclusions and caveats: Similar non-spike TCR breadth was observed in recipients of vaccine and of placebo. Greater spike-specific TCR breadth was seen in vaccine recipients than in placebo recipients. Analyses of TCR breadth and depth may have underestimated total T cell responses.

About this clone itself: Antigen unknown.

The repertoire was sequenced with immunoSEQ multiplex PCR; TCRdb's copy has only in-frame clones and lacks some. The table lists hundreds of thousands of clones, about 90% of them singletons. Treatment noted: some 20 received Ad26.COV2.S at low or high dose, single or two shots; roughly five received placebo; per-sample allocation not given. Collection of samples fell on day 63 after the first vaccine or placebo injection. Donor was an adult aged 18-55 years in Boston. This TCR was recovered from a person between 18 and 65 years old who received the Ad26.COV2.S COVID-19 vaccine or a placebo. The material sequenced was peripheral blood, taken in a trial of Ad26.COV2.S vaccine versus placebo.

CDR3 residues: CATSRERLAGSYEQYF. In DNA, the CDR3 is TGTGCCACCAGCAGAGAAAGGCTAGCGGGATCCTACGAGCAGTACTTC. V gene TRBV15 combines with J gene TRBJ2-7, with 9 bases that match TRBD2. CDR3 length: 16 amino acids. Trimming removed 0 bases from V and 1 base from J; junction bases left unmatched: 4. Germline lookup yields CDR1 LNHNV and CDR2 YYDKDF (reference sequence).